This paragraph covers one T cell receptor beta chain sequence. Antigen: not known. The data derive from a study of T cell responses to AZD1222 COVID-19 vaccine. Study conclusions and caveats: The CD4 TCRs associated with vaccination extended across spike and predominated at 160-218 and 743-854.

TCRdb keeps only in-frame clones here, not all; method: immunoSEQ multiplex PCR. The sample lists some 150,000 clones, over 85% occurring once. With 7 bases removed from V and 4 bases from J, the gap between germline ends came to 12 bases. The CDR3 is made up of 13 amino acids. The V gene's germline CDR1 is SNHLY and CDR2 FYNNEI. The origin of this receptor is an adult in good health. V is TRBV2 and J is TRBJ2-3, with D unclear. The source was peripheral blood, collected on day 0 of AZD1222 vaccination. CDR3 nucleotides: TGTGCCAGCACTTCCTCGCCCGCAGATACGCAGTATTTT. Translating gives CASTSSPADTQYF.